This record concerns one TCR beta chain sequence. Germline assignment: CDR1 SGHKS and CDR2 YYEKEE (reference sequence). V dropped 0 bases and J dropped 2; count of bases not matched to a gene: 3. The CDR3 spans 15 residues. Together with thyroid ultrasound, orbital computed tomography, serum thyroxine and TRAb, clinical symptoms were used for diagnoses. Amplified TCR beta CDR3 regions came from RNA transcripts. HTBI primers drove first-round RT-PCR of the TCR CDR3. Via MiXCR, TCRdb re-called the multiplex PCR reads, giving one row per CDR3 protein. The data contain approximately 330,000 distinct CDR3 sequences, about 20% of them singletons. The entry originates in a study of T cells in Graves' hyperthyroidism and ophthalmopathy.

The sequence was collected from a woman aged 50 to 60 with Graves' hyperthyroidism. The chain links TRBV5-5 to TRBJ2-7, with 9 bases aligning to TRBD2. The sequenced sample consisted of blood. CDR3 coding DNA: TGTGCCAGCAGCTTGGCTGCTAGCGGGGCCTACGAGCAGTACTTC. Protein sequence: CASSLAASGAYEQYF.